The rows below give T cell receptor beta chains drawn from one sample of a study of cytomegalovirus exposure and HLA in healthy donors. Here immunoSEQ multiplex PCR was the method, and the copy in TCRdb shows in-frame clones only, minus some. Of around 91,000 clones listed, more than 70% were seen once; the top ten hold nearly 2.5%. Sequenced material: PBMCs. The receptors originated from a male donor in good health and CMV-seropositive. The CDR3 runs from the conserved cysteine through the conserved F or W. A D gene is named only where the DNA matches it firmly. Part of the rows lack a size; the others show once, few, many or a class for expanded clones.

j_call d_call v_call cdr3_length clone_size cdr3_nt cdr3_aa
TRBJ2-5 TRBD2 TRBV30 15 - TGTGCCTGGAGTGTAGAACTAGCGGGATCGGAGACCCAGTACTTC CAWSVELAGSETQYF
TRBJ2-7 - TRBV2 15 - TGTGCCAGCAGCCCTCGACAGGATAATCCCTACGAGCAGTACTTC CASSPRQDNPYEQYF
TRBJ2-7 - TRBV2 14 - TGTGCCAGCAGTGATTTCGGGGGGCCCTACGAGCAGTACTTC CASSDFGGPYEQYF
TRBJ2-5 - TRBV18 15 once TGTGCCAGCTCACCCACCCAGGGTGGCCGAGAGACCCAGTACTTC CASSPTQGGRETQYF
TRBJ2-7 TRBD2 TRBV7-6 16 - TGTGCCAGCAGCTTATTACGCGGGAGGGCCTTGGGCGAGCAGTACTTC CASSLLRGRALGEQYF
TRBJ1-1 TRBD1 TRBV5-1 14 few TGCGCCAGCAGCGGACAGGGGCCTAACACTGAAGCTTTCTTT CASSGQGPNTEAFF
TRBJ1-5 - TRBV30 11 - TGTGCCTGGATGCCCCGCGTTCCCCAGCATTTT CAWMPRVPQHF
TRBJ1-1 TRBD1 TRBV12-5 14 - TGTGCTAGTGGGCCAGGGGGTATGAACACTGAAGCTTTCTTT CASGPGGMNTEAFF
TRBJ2-5 TRBD2 TRBV6-4 16 - TGTGCCAGCCTCGGACTAGCGGGAGCTGGTGATGAGACCCAGTACTTC CASLGLAGAGDETQYF
TRBJ1-3 TRBD1 TRBV6-6 15 few TGTGCCAGCAGTCGACAGGGCCTCTCTGGAAACACCATATATTTT CASSRQGLSGNTIYF
TRBJ2-1 TRBD2 TRBV7-9 15 few TGTGCCAGCAGCTCGGGACTAGCGGGAGTTAGTGAGCAGTTCTTC CASSSGLAGVSEQFF
TRBJ2-7 TRBD2 TRBV15 17 - TGTGCCACCAAAAAGCTGGGACTAGCGGGAGGGTCCTACGAGCAGTACTTC CATKKLGLAGGSYEQYF
TRBJ1-4 - TRBV6-5 13 few TGTGCCAGCAGTCCAGGAATTAATGAAAAACTGTTTTTT CASSPGINEKLFF
TRBJ2-2 - TRBV12-5 15 - TGTGCTAGTGGTTTGTCGGTTGGGGCCTTAGGGGAGCTGTTTTTT CASGLSVGALGELFF
TRBJ2-3 TRBD2 TRBV9 17 - TGTGCCAGCAGCTTTGCTTCTAGCGGGAGCTTCCGGGGTACGCAGTATTTT CASSFASSGSFRGTQYF
TRBJ2-1 TRBD1 TRBV5-6 11 - TGTGCCAGCAGCTCCCGGGACAGGCAGTTCTTC CASSSRDRQFF
TRBJ2-2 TRBD1 TRBV19 15 - TGTGCCAGTAGTCCTGGACAGGTTTACACCGGGGAGCTGTTTTTT CASSPGQVYTGELFF
TRBJ1-5 - TRBV27 15 - TGTGCCAGCAGTTTACAGGGTGGATACAATCAGCCCCAGCATTTT CASSLQGGYNQPQHF
TRBJ1-2 TRBD1 TRBV30 13 - TGTGCCTGGAGACACACAGGGGGCCGGGGCTACACCTTC CAWRHTGGRGYTF
TRBJ2-7 - TRBV14 15 - TGTGCCAGCAGCCAAGGATTGAGACTGCTCTACGAGCAGTACTTC CASSQGLRLLYEQYF
TRBJ2-7 TRBD1 TRBV7-2 15 once TGTGCCAGCAGTTCGGGACAGGGGTGGATCTACGAGCAGTACTTC CASSSGQGWIYEQYF
TRBJ2-7 TRBD2 TRBV28 18 - TGTGCCAGCAGTTATACTAGCGGGAAAAGGCTGGGCTCCTACGAGCAGTACTTC CASSYTSGKRLGSYEQYF
TRBJ2-7 - TRBV19 17 - TGTGCCAGTACCCCTGGCGGCCCAACGGAACCTAACTACGAGCAGTACTTC CASTPGGPTEPNYEQYF
TRBJ2-1 TRBD2 TRBV2 15 - TGTGCCAGCGTCACCGGGACTAGCGGATACAATGAGCAGTTCTTC CASVTGTSGYNEQFF
TRBJ1-2 - TRBV6-5 14 few TGTGCCAGCAGTTACTCTCACAGTAACTATGGCTACACCTTC CASSYSHSNYGYTF
TRBJ2-2 TRBD2 TRBV5-4 16 - TGTGCCAGCAGCCTCGGACTAGCGGGGGTCGCCGGGGAGCTGTTTTTT CASSLGLAGVAGELFF
TRBJ2-3 - TRBV15 14 - TGTGCCACCAGCAGAGATAGAATGCCAGATACGCAGTATTTT CATSRDRMPDTQYF
TRBJ2-3 - TRBV6-5 15 - TGTGCCAGCACCCTCGAGATGGGCCGCACAGATACGCAGTATTTT CASTLEMGRTDTQYF
TRBJ2-7 - TRBV5-5 15 - TGTGCCAGCAGCTCGGTTAGGGGCAGGGGCTACGAGCAGTACTTC CASSSVRGRGYEQYF
TRBJ2-1 - TRBV7-2 16 - TGTGCCAGCAGCTTAGTCAGGAGGTCAACCTACAATGAGCAGTTCTTC CASSLVRRSTYNEQFF
TRBJ2-7 - TRBV19 14 once TGTGCCAGTAGTACCCCGGCCGACAGCTACGAGCAGTACTTC CASSTPADSYEQYF
TRBJ2-5 TRBD2 TRBV5-1 16 - TGCGCCAGCAGCTCGTCCATTGGGGGGGGACAAGAGACCCAGTACTTC CASSSSIGGGQETQYF
TRBJ2-7 TRBD2 TRBV9 14 - TGTGCCAGCAGCCCGCCTGGGGGAGGGACCGAGCAGTACTTC CASSPPGGGTEQYF
TRBJ2-3 TRBD1 TRBV5-5 14 - TGTGCCAGCAGCTGGACAGGGGGCGTGAATACGCAGTATTTT CASSWTGGVNTQYF
TRBJ2-1 - TRBV4-1 15 - TGCGCCAGCCACCTTCTTGGCGGGTCCTACAATGAGCAGTTCTTC CASHLLGGSYNEQFF
TRBJ2-1 - TRBV4-3 16 - TGCGCCAGCAGCCAAGAAATTTTACCGGGAGCTTACGAGCAGTTCTTC CASSQEILPGAYEQFF
TRBJ2-1 TRBD2 TRBV18 17 once TGTGCCAGCTCACCACGGGCACTAGCGGGAGCGGACAATGAGCAGTTCTTC CASSPRALAGADNEQFF
TRBJ2-5 TRBD2 TRBV2 16 - TGTGCCAGCAGTGGACTAGCGGGAGAGTGGGAGGAGACCCAGTACTTC CASSGLAGEWEETQYF
TRBJ2-5 TRBD1 TRBV19 16 - TGTGCCAGTAGTATACTCCGGGACAGGGGCCAAGAGACCCAGTACTTC CASSILRDRGQETQYF
TRBJ1-4 - TRBV6-5 13 few TGTGCCAGCAGAAGACAGCCTAGTGAAAAACTGTTTTTT CASRRQPSEKLFF
TRBJ2-3 - TRBV19 17 - TGTGCCAGTAGTACAAGGTTCGCAGCGGACAGCACAGATACGCAGTATTTT CASSTRFAADSTDTQYF
TRBJ2-5 TRBD2 TRBV28 14 - TGTGCCAGCAGCACGACTAGCCCACGCGAGACCCAGTACTTC CASSTTSPRETQYF
TRBJ2-5 TRBD1 TRBV7-9 16 few TGTGCCAGCAGCTCCGGGGACAGGGAGTATTCAGAGACCCAGTACTTC CASSSGDREYSETQYF
TRBJ1-2 - TRBV6-6 13 - TGTGCCAGCAGTTTGAAAGCAGGGTTGGGCTACACCTTC CASSLKAGLGYTF
TRBJ2-5 - TRBV5-1 13 - TGCGCCAGCAGCTTGGGCGATCAAGAGACCCAGTACTTC CASSLGDQETQYF
TRBJ1-5 TRBD1 TRBV19 16 - TGTGCCAGTAGTATGGGAAGGGGGCAAAGCAATCAGCCCCAGCATTTT CASSMGRGQSNQPQHF
TRBJ2-1 - TRBV18 13 few TGTGCCAGCTCACCACGGCAGGACAATGAGCAGTTCTTC CASSPRQDNEQFF